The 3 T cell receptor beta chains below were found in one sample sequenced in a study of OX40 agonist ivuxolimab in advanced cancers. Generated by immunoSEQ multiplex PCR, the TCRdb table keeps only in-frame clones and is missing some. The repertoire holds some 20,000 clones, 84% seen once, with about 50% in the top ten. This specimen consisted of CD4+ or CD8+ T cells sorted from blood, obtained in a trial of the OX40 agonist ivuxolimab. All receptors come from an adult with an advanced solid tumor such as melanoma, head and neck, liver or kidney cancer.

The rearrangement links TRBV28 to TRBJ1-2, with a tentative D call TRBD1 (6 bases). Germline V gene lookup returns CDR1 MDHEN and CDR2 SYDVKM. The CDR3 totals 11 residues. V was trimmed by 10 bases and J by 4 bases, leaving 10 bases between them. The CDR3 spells CAIRTAYGYTF. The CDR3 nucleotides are TGTGCCATCCGGACAGCCTATGGCTACACCTTC.

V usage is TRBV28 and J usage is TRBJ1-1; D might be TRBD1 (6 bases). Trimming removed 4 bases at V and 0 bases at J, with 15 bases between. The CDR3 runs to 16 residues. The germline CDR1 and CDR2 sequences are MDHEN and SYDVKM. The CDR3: CASSSRGGILNTEAFF. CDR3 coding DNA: TGTGCCAGCAGTTCTAGAGGGGGGATTTTGAACACTGAAGCTTTCTTT.

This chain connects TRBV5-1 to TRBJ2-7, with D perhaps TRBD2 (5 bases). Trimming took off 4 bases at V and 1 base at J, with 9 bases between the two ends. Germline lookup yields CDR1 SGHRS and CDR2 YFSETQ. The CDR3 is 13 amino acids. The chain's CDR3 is CASSITGSYEQYF. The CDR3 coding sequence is TGCGCCAGCAGCATCACGGGGTCCTACGAGCAGTACTTC.